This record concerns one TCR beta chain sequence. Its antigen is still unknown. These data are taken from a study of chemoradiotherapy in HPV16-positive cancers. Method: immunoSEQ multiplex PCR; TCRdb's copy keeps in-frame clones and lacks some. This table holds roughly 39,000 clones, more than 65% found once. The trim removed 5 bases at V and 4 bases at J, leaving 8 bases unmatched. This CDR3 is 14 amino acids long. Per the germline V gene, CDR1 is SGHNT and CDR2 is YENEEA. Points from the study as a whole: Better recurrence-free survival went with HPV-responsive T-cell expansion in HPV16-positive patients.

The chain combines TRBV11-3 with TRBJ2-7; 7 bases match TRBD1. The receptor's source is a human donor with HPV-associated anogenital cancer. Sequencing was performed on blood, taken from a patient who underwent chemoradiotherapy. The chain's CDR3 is CASSLPGQPYEQYF. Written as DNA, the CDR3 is TGTGCCAGCAGCCTCCCGGGACAGCCATACGAGCAGTACTTC.